One sample yielded the 15 T cell receptor beta chains listed below, sequenced in a study of blood T cell repertoires in COVID-19. Sequencing used immunoSEQ multiplex PCR; TCRdb keeps in-frame clones, though not all of them. The sample holds approximately 150,000 clones, 70% to 90% seen once. Input material: peripheral blood. The receptors originated from a man aged 40-50 years with acute or convalescent COVID-19.

The chain couples TRBV9 to TRBJ1-3, with D unresolved. The V end was cut by 4 bases, the J end by 1 base, with 9 bases between. The CDR3 runs to 14 residues. Germline CDR1 is SGDLS and CDR2 is YYNGEE. The CDR3 region is CASSYPGSGNTIYF. CDR3 DNA sequence: TGTGCCAGCAGCTACCCAGGATCTGGAAACACCATATATTTT. Using reference TRBV9 and TRBJ1-3 for the parts outside the CDR3, the full variable domain is DSGVTQTPKHLITATGQRVTLRCSPRSGDLSVYWYQQSLDQGLQFLIQYYNGEERAKGNILERFSAQQFPDLHSELNLSSLELGDSALYFCASSYPGSGNTIYFGEGSWLTVV.

The chain is built from TRBV9 and TRBJ1-2; TRBD1 matches 8 bases. The V gene's germline CDR1 is SGDLS and CDR2 YYNGEE. V gave up 0 bases and J gave up 4 bases; unmatched junction bases: 5. The CDR3 runs to 15 residues. The CDR3 sequence is CASSVATGEGYGYTF. CDR3 DNA: TGTGCCAGCAGCGTAGCGACAGGGGAGGGCTATGGCTACACCTTC.

The chain carries TRBV9 and TRBJ2-3, with 7 bases matching TRBD2. The CDR3 covers 15 residues. CDR1 is SGDLS and CDR2 is YYNGEE in the germline V gene. The J segment lost 4 bases and the V segment lost 3 bases, leaving 8 bases of the junction unmatched. The CDR3 is CASSAKGGGADTQYF. In DNA form, the CDR3 reads TGTGCCAGCAGCGCCAAGGGTGGGGGGGCAGATACGCAGTATTTT. Using reference TRBV9 and TRBJ2-3 for the parts outside the CDR3, the full variable domain is DSGVTQTPKHLITATGQRVTLRCSPRSGDLSVYWYQQSLDQGLQFLIQYYNGEERAKGNILERFSAQQFPDLHSELNLSSLELGDSALYFCASSAKGGGADTQYFGPGTRLTVL.

The V and J genes are TRBV9 and TRBJ1-2, with 7 bases matching TRBD1. The ends lost 2 bases at V and 7 bases at J; junction bases unmatched: 11. The CDR3 covers 15 residues. Per germline, CDR1 SGDLS and CDR2 YYNGEE. This CDR3 is CASSVDSTGKVGYTF. The CDR3 nucleotides read TGTGCCAGCAGCGTTGATTCGACAGGGAAGGTTGGCTACACCTTC.

This chain links TRBV7-2 with TRBJ1-4, with TRBD1 matching 7 bases. The trim removed 1 base at V and 3 bases at J, leaving 2 bases unmatched. Germline V CDR1 and CDR2: SGHTA, FQGNSA. There are 15 residues in the CDR3. CDR3 coding DNA: TGTGCCAGCAGCTTAGACAGGGGCTCTAATGAAAAACTGTTTTTT. Protein sequence: CASSLDRGSNEKLFF. The complete variable domain, with remaining parts taken from reference TRBV7-2 and TRBJ1-4, reads GAGVSQSPSNKVTEKGKDVELRCDPISGHTALYWYRQSLGQGLEFLIYFQGNSAPDKSGLPSDRFSAERTGGSVSTLTIQRTQQEDSAVYLCASSLDRGSNEKLFFGSGTQLSVL.

V is TRBV30 and J is TRBJ2-3, with D unclear. Germline lookup yields CDR1 GTSNPN and CDR2 SVGIG (reference sequence). With 1 base removed from V and 0 bases from J, the gap between germline ends came to 11 bases. The CDR3 consists of 15 residues. CDR3 coding DNA: TGTGCCTGGAGTGCTGGGCAGTATAGCACAGATACGCAGTATTTT. As protein: CAWSAGQYSTDTQYF.

The gene calls are TRBV4-3 and TRBJ2-4; TRBD1 is a possible D gene (6 bases). V gave up 0 bases and J gave up 8 bases, with 17 bases separating them. Germline V gene sequence: CDR1 LGHNA, CDR2 YSLEER. This CDR3 region has 16 residues. The CDR3 DNA is TGCGCCAGCAGCCAAGATAGGCAGGGGACGTTGGACATTCAGTACTTC. Its protein is CASSQDRQGTLDIQYF.

In the case of this clone: A junction end diverges from the germline sequence, so it may reflect a read error. The rearrangement joins TRBV7-7 to TRBJ2-3; TRBD2 matches at 9 bases. This CDR3 has 16 residues. From germline, CDR1 is SSHAT and CDR2 FNYEAQ (reference sequence). CDR3 amino acids: CASSQQAGGSTDTQYF. For the CDR3, the DNA is TGTGCTAGCAGCCAGCAAGCGGGGGGTAGCACAGATACGCAGTATTTT.

The sample holds one count of this clone. J is TRBJ1-2 and V is TRBV7-3; no firm D call. The CDR3 consists of 15 residues. CDR1 is SGHTA and CDR2 is FQGTGA in the germline V gene. V was trimmed by 5 bases and J by 4 bases, leaving 17 bases between them. CDR3 amino acids: CASSRGQADLYGYTF. The CDR3, as DNA: TGTGCCAGCAGCCGCGGGCAGGCCGATCTCTATGGCTACACCTTC.

The chain couples TRBV10-2 to TRBJ2-7; the match to TRBD1 covers 7 bases. J lost 7 bases, V lost 8 bases, and 17 bases had no gene match. There are 15 residues in the CDR3. Germline V lookup: CDR1 WSHSY, CDR2 SAAADI. In nucleotides, the CDR3 is TGCGCCAGCGGAGAGGGGGCCCAGGTCTTGCGGGAGCAGTACTTC. Encoded protein: CASGEGAQVLREQYF.

The V gene is TRBV4-1, the J gene TRBJ2-7, with 9 nucleotides matching TRBD1. CDR3 length equals 17 residues. With 3 bases clipped from V and 1 base from J, the junction kept 10 bases outside the gene matches. CDR1 and CDR2 (germline): MGHRA, YSYEKL. The CDR3 sequence is CASSHVRAGTGSYEQYF. DNA of the CDR3: TGCGCCAGCAGCCATGTTAGGGCCGGGACAGGGTCCTACGAGCAGTACTTC.

This rearrangement joins TRBV11-2 to TRBJ2-7, with D possibly matching TRBD1 (6 bases). Germline assignment: CDR1 SGHAT and CDR2 FQNNGV. The CDR3 contains 11 residues. V was trimmed by 5 bases and J by 13 bases, leaving 15 bases between them. DNA for the CDR3: TGTGCCAGCAGCCTGAACAGGGATCAATACTTC. It yields the protein CASSLNRDQYF.

The chain uses TRBV7-3 and TRBJ1-2; the match to TRBD1 covers 7 bases. This CDR3 spans 14 amino acids. Germline trimming cut 5 bases from V and 7 bases from J; bases unmatched to any gene: 10. From germline, CDR1 is SGHTA and CDR2 FQGTGA. CDR3 protein: CASSKSRDSGGYTF. CDR3 DNA sequence: TGTGCCAGCAGCAAATCCCGGGACAGCGGTGGCTACACCTTC.

CDR3 loop: CASSQSGTGYEQYF. The CDR3 DNA follows: TGTGCCAGCAGCCAAAGCGGGACGGGCTACGAGCAGTACTTC. This chain joins TRBV7-9 and TRBJ2-7; 7 positions match TRBD2. Germline CDR1 reads SEHNR; CDR2 reads FQNEAQ (reference sequence). This CDR3 is built from 14 residues. The junction had 7 bases not matched to a gene; V was cut back by 5 bases and J by 3 bases.

CDR3 sequence: CASSLAGYYNYGYTF. The CDR3 DNA sequence: TGCGCCAGCAGCTTGGCAGGGTACTATAACTATGGCTACACCTTC. The J gene is TRBJ1-2, the V gene TRBV5-1; D possibly corresponds to TRBD1 (5 bases). CDR1 is SGHRS and CDR2 is YFSETQ in the germline V gene. This CDR3 has 15 amino acids. V was pared by 0 bases and J by 1 base, with 10 bases between. The full variable domain, with the rest looked up from reference TRBV5-1 and TRBJ1-2, is KAGVTQTPRYLIKTRGQQVTLSCSPISGHRSVSWYQQTPGQGLQFLFEYFSETQRNKGNFPGRFSGRQFSNSRSEMNVSTLELGDSALYLCASSLAGYYNYGYTFGSGTRLTVV.